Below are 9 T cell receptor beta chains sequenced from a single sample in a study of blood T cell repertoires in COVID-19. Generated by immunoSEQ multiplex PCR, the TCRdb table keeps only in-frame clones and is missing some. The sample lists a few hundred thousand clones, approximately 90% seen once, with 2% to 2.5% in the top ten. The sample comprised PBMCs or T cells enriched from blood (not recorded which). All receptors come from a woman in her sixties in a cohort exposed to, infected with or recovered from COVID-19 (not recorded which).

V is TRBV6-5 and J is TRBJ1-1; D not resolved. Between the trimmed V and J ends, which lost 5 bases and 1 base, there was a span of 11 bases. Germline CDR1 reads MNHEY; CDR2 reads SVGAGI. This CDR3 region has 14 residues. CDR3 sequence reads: CASSLRRANTEAFF. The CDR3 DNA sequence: TGTGCCAGCAGTCTCCGGAGGGCGAACACTGAAGCTTTCTTT.

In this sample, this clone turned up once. For the CDR3, the DNA is TGTGCCAGCAGCGTCTTAGCGGGAGCCGGGCATGAGCAGTTCTTC. Translating it yields CASSVLAGAGHEQFF. V usage is TRBV9 and J usage is TRBJ2-1; TRBD2 matches 9 bases. This CDR3 has 15 amino acids. J lost 8 bases, V lost 2 bases, and 8 bases had no gene match. Per the germline V gene, CDR1 is SGDLS and CDR2 is YYNGEE.

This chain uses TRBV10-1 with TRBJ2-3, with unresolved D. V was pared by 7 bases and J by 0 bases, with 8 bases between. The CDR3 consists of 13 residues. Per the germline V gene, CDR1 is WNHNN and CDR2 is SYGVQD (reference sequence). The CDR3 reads CASISSSTDTQYF. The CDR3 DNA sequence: TGCGCCAGCATTTCGTCTAGCACAGATACGCAGTATTTT.

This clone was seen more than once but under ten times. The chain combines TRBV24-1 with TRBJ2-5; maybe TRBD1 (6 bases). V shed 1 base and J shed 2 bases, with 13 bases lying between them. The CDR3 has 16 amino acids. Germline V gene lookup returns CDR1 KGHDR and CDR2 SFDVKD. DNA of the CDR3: TGTGCCACCAGTGATTTCGGGAAGGGGGATCAAGAGACCCAGTACTTC. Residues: CATSDFGKGDQETQYF.

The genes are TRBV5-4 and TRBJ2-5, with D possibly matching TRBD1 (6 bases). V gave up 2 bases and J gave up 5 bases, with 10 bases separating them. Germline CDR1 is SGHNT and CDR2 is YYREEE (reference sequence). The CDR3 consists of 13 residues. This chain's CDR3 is CASSLQGRETQYF. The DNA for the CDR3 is TGTGCCAGCAGCTTACAGGGTAGGGAGACCCAGTACTTC.

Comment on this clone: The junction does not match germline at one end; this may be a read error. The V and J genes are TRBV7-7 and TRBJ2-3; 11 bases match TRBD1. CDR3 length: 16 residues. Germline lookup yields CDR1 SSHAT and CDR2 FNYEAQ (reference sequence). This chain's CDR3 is CASSLVPGQGVGTQYF. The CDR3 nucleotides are TGTGCTAGCAGCTTAGTGCCGGGACAGGGGGTTGGTACGCAGTATTTT.

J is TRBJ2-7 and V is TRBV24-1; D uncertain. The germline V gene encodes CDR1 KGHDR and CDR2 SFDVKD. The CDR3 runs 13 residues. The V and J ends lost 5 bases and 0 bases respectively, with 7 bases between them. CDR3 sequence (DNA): TGTGCCACCAGTGCTGCCAGCTCCTACGAGCAGTACTTC. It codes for CATSAASSYEQYF.

The CDR3, as DNA: TGCGCCAGCAGCTCAACCCAGGGGGCGACTAATGAAAAACTGTTTTTT. Its translation: CASSSTQGATNEKLFF. The V and J genes are TRBV5-1 and TRBJ1-4, with TRBD1 matching 8 bases. The CDR3 length is 16 residues. The V gene's germline CDR1 is SGHRS and CDR2 YFSETQ. The trim removed 3 bases at V and 2 bases at J, leaving 6 bases unmatched.

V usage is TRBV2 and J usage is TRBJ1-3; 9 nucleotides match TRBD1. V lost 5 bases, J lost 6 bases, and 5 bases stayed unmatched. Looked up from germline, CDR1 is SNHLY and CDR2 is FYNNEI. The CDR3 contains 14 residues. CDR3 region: CASSPGTGTNTIYF. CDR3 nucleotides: TGTGCCAGCAGTCCCGGGACAGGGACAAACACCATATATTTT.